The 13 T cell receptor beta chains below come from one sample, sequenced in a study of OX40 agonist ivuxolimab in advanced cancers. This table comes from immunoSEQ multiplex PCR, and its TCRdb copy is limited to in-frame clones, with some not included. The sample yields tens of thousands of clones, more than 70% seen once. The sample was CD4+ or CD8+ T cells sorted from blood, taken in a trial of the OX40 agonist ivuxolimab. The receptors were sampled from an adult with an advanced solid tumor such as melanoma, head and neck, liver or kidney cancer.

The CDR3 region is CASSLAPGLAEIYEQYF. CDR3 in DNA: TGTGCCAGCAGCTTAGCGCCCGGACTAGCGGAGATCTACGAGCAGTACTTC. The chain has TRBV7-6 and TRBJ2-7; 10 bases line up with TRBD2. V was clipped by 0 bases and J by 3 bases; unmatched bases: 8. Germline V CDR1 and CDR2: SGHVS, FNYEAQ. CDR3 length equals 17 residues. Full variable domain (rest looked up from reference TRBV7-6 and TRBJ2-7): GAGVSQSPRYKVTKRGQDVALRCDPISGHVSLYWYRQALGQGPEFLTYFNYEAQQDKSGLPNDRFSAERPEGSISTLTIQRTEQRDSAMYRCASSLAPGLAEIYEQYFGPGTRLTVT.

The chain joins TRBV15 to TRBJ2-3, with TRBD2 matching 10 bases. The CDR3 extends over 17 amino acids. Germline values: CDR1 LNHNV, CDR2 YYDKDF (reference sequence). V shed 6 bases and J 6 bases; nucleotides not matched to a gene: 15. The CDR3 DNA follows: TGTGCCACCAGATTACAGCGGCTAGCGGGAGTTACTGATACGCAGTATTTT. This gives the protein CATRLQRLAGVTDTQYF.

The gene calls are TRBV7-8 and TRBJ1-3, with D possibly TRBD1 on 5 matching bases. The CDR3 contains 16 residues. The V gene's germline CDR1 is SGHVS and CDR2 FQNEAQ. The V and J ends lost 5 bases and 0 bases respectively, with 14 bases between them. The CDR3 nucleotides are TGTGCCAGCAGCGACCGACAGAGAGACTCTGGAAACACCATATATTTT. It yields the protein CASSDRQRDSGNTIYF.

The chain recombines TRBV6-4 with TRBJ2-1; weak D call: TRBD1 (5 bases). CDR1 and CDR2 from the germline V gene are MRHNA and SNTAGT. The V end was cut by 6 bases, the J end by 3 bases, with 24 bases between. The CDR3 extends over 18 amino acids. The CDR3 loop reads CASRDKRVQAVNYNEQFF. The CDR3 region has the DNA TGTGCCAGCAGGGACAAGCGAGTTCAGGCGGTCAACTACAATGAGCAGTTCTTC.

The chain carries TRBV2 and TRBJ2-3; 11 nucleotides align to TRBD2. With V trimmed by 4 bases and J by 6 bases, 3 bases remained unmatched. The CDR3 contains 14 residues. Germline V lookup: CDR1 SNHLY, CDR2 FYNNEI. For the CDR3, the DNA is TGTGCCAGCAGTGGGGGACTAGCGGTGGATACGCAGTATTTT. Translating gives CASSGGLAVDTQYF.

V usage is TRBV4-2 and J usage is TRBJ2-2; 14 bases are shared with TRBD2. Germline V CDR1 and CDR2: LGHNA, YNFKEQ. V lost 1 base, J lost 4 bases, and 5 bases stayed unmatched. This CDR3 region has 18 residues. CDR3 amino acids: CASSQVGTSGSGTGELFF. In nucleotides, the CDR3 is TGTGCCAGCAGCCAAGTCGGGACTAGCGGGAGTGGCACCGGGGAGCTGTTTTTT.

J is TRBJ2-7 and V is TRBV10-2; D gene ambiguous. With 8 bases removed from V and 6 bases from J, the gap between germline ends came to 14 bases. The CDR3 is 12 residues long. Looked up from germline, CDR1 is WSHSY and CDR2 is SAAADI. Here the CDR3 reads CASLSENFEQYF. Here the CDR3 DNA reads TGCGCCAGCCTTTCAGAAAACTTCGAGCAGTACTTC.

The gene calls are TRBV28 and TRBJ2-7; D possibly uses TRBD1 or TRBD2 (6 bases each). From germline, CDR1 is MDHEN and CDR2 SYDVKM. V lost 2 bases and J 9 bases, leaving 17 bases between the germline ends. This CDR3 has 14 amino acids. This CDR3 is CASSLPGGSGGQYF. The CDR3 DNA is TGTGCCAGCAGTTTACCCGGGGGCAGTGGGGGGCAGTACTTC.

The CDR3 nucleotides read TGCGCCAGCAGCGTGGGCGACAGGCGCTCCTACGAGCAGTACTTC. Amino acid sequence: CASSVGDRRSYEQYF. The chain recombines TRBV5-1 with TRBJ2-7; perhaps TRBD1 as D (6 bases). Trimming cost V 4 bases and J 0 bases, with 14 bases left between them. CDR3 length equals 15 residues. Germline values: CDR1 SGHRS, CDR2 YFSETQ.

The CDR3: CASSFQGGKGTEAFF. For the CDR3, the DNA is TGTGCCAGCAGCTTCCAGGGCGGCAAGGGCACTGAAGCTTTCTTT. The V gene is TRBV7-2, the J gene TRBJ1-1; perhaps TRBD1 as D (5 bases). The CDR3 totals 15 residues. Germline lookup yields CDR1 SGHTA and CDR2 FQGNSA. Trimming left V 3 bases short and J 4 bases short, with 15 bases between.

The genes are TRBV1 and TRBJ2-3; the D call TRBD2 from the table was never checked on the DNA. TRBV1 is a pseudogene. The CDR3 has 18 residues. For the CDR3, the DNA is TGCACCAGCAGCCTCCGACCCGGGACTAGCGGGAGGGCGGATACGCAGTATTTT. This gives the protein CTSSLRPGTSGRADTQYF.

The chain joins TRBV4-1 to TRBJ1-4, with TRBD1 matching 8 bases. From germline, CDR1 is MGHRA and CDR2 YSYEKL. V shed 3 bases and J 3 bases; nucleotides not matched to a gene: 3. There are 15 residues in the CDR3. CDR3 bases: TGCGCCAGCAGCCACCCGGACAGGGCTAATGAAAAACTGTTTTTT. Translation: CASSHPDRANEKLFF.

The chain carries TRBV10-3 and TRBJ2-4, with D maybe TRBD2 (6 bases). The germline CDR1 and CDR2 sequences are ENHRY and SYGVKD. The V and J ends lost 3 bases and 0 bases respectively, with 9 bases between them. The CDR3 covers 15 residues. The CDR3 region is CAISDRGEAKNIQYF. As DNA, the CDR3 is TGTGCCATCAGTGATCGCGGGGAAGCCAAAAACATTCAGTACTTC.